This T cell receptor beta chain came from a study of long-term antiretroviral therapy in people with HIV. The assay, immunoSEQ v3.0, was run at survey level. Profiled with immunoSEQ multiplex PCR; TCRdb holds only in-frame clones, not every one. The profile shows around 28,000 clones, around 83% of them singletons. The CDR3 contains 14 residues. Trimming shortened V by 4 bases and J by 5 bases, and 14 bases separated the two germline ends. The germline V gene encodes CDR1 KGHSH and CDR2 LQKENI. The source was unsorted PBMCs, collected 0.8 years after starting antiretroviral therapy. The gene calls are TRBV18 and TRBJ1-2; D gene uncertain. This clonotype was sampled from a woman aged 25-40 years with HIV. The CDR3 nucleotides are TGTGCCAGCTCACAGGACCCACCTGGTTATGGCTACACCTTC. It encodes CASSQDPPGYGYTF.